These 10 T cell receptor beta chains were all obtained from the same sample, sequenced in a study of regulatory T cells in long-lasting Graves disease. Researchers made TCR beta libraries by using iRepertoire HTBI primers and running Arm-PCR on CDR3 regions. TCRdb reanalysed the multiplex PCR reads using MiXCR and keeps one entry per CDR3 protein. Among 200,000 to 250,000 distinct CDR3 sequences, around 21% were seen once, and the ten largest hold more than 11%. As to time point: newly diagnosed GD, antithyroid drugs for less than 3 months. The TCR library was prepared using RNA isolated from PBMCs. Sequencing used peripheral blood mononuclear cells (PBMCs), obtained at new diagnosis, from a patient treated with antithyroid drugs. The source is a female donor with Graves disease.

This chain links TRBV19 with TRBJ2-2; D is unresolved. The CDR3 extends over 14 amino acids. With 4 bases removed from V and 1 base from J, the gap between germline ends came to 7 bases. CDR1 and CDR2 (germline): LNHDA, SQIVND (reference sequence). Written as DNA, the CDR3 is TGTGCCAGTAGTAAGGCAGGGAACACCGGGGAGCTGTTTTTT. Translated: CASSKAGNTGELFF.

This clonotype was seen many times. CDR3 amino acids: CATSVSSSDSQKAQPQHF. The CDR3, as DNA: TGTGCCACCAGTGTAAGTTCTTCGGACAGCCAGAAGGCACAGCCCCAGCATTTT. The genes are TRBV24-1 and TRBJ1-5, with D perhaps matching TRBD1 (6 bases). V lost 5 bases and J lost 7, with 26 bases in between. CDR3 length: 18 residues. Germline CDR1 KGHDR, CDR2 SFDVKD.

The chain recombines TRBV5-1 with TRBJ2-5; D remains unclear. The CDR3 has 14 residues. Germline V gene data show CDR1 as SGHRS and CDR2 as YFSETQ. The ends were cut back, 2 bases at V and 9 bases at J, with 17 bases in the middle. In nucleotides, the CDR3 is TGCGCCAGCAGCTTAGTAGACCGCGCTAGAGCCCAGTACTTC. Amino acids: CASSLVDRARAQYF.

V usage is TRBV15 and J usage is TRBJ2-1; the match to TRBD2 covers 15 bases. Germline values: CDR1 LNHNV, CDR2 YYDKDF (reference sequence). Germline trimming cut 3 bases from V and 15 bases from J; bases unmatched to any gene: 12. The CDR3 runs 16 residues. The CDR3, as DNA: TGTGCCACCAGCAGCGGACTAGCGGGAGGGCCCGGTGTTGGGTTCTTC. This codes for CATSSGLAGGPGVGFF.

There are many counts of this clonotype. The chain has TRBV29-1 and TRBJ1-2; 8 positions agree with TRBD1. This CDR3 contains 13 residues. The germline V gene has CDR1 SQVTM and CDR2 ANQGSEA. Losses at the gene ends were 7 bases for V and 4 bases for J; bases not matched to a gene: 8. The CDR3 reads CSALTGDGYGYTF. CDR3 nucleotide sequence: TGCAGCGCCCTGACAGGGGATGGCTATGGCTACACCTTC.

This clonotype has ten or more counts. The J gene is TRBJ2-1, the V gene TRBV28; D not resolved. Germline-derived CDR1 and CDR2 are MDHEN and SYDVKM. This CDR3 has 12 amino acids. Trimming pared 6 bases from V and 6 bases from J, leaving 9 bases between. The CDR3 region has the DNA TGTGCCAGCAGCACTAACACCAATGAGCAGTTCTTC. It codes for CASSTNTNEQFF.

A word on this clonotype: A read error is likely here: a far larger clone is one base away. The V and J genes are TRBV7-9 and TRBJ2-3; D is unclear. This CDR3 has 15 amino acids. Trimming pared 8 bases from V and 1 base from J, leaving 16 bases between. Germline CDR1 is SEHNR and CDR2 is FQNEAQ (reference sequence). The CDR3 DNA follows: TGTGCCAGCGGCCCAGCTGACACAGGCACAGATACGCAGTATTTT. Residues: CASGPADTGTDTQYF.

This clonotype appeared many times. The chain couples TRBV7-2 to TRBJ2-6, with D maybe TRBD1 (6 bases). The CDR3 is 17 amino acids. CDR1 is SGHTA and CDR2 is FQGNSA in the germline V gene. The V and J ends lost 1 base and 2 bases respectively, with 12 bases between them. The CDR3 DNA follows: TGTGCCAGCAGCTTAGGGCAGGGGACCGCTGGGGCCAACGTCCTGACTTTC. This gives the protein CASSLGQGTAGANVLTF.

The CDR3 loop is CASSLDGRYNEQYF. CDR3 DNA: TGTGCCAGCAGCTTAGATGGGAGGTACAACGAGCAGTACTTC. V usage is TRBV7-2 and J usage is TRBJ2-3, with D perhaps matching TRBD2 (6 bases). The DNA end is more similar to TRBJ2-7, so the J call may be wrong. Germline V gene data show CDR1 as SGHTA and CDR2 as FQGNSA. The CDR3 consists of 14 residues.

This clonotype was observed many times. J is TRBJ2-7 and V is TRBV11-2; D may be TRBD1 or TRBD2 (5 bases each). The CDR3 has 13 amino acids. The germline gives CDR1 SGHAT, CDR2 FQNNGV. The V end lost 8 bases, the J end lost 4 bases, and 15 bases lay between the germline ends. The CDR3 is CASFGLEGYEQYF. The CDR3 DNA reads TGTGCCAGCTTCGGCCTTGAGGGGTACGAGCAGTACTTC.